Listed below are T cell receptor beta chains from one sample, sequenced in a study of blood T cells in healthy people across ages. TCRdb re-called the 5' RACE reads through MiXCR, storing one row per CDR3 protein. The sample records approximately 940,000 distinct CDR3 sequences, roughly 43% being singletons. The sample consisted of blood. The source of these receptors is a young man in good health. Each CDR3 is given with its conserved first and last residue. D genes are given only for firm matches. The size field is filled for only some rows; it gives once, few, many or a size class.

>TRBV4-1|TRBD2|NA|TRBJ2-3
TGCGCCAGCAGCCAATCTGGGACTAGCGTCACAGGTACGCAGTATTTT
CASSQSGTSVTGTQYF
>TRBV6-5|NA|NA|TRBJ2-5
TGTGCCAGCAGTCGCGGGGCGGGACTTGGCCAAGAGACCCAGTACTTC
CASSRGAGLGQETQYF
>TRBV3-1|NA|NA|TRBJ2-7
TGTGCCAGCAGCCCTTCGACCATCATTACCCTCGAGCAGTACTTC
CASSPSTIITLEQYF
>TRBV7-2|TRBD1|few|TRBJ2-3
TGTGCCAGCAGCGGAGGACAGGGCCCAGATACGCAGTATTTT
CASSGGQGPDTQYF
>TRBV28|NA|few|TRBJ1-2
TGTGCCACCTCGACGGACATCTATGGCTACACCTTC
CATSTDIYGYTF
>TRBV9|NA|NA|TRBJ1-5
TGTGCCAGCAGCGTAGGACATAGCAATCAGCCCCAGCATTTT
CASSVGHSNQPQHF
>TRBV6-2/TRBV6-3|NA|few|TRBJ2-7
TGTGCCAGCAGTCTCTTCGTCGAGCAGTACTTC
CASSLFVEQYF
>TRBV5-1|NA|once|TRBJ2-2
TGCGCCAGCCTCGGACAGACGAACACCGGGGAGCTGTTTTTT
CASLGQTNTGELFF
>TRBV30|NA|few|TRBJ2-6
TGTGCCTGGTCTGGGGCCAACGTCCTGACTTTC
CAWSGANVLTF
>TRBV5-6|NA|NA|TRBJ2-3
TGTGCCAGCAACTTGGACTATTCTGACACAGATACGCAGTATTTT
CASNLDYSDTDTQYF
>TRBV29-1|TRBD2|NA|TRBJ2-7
TGCAGCGCCCTAGCGGGAGGGCTCTTGTTGAGTTCCTACAATGAGCAGTACTTC
CSALAGGLLLSSYNEQYF
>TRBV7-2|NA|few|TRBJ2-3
TGTGCCAGCAGCGTCCCCGGCACAGATACGCAGTATTTT
CASSVPGTDTQYF
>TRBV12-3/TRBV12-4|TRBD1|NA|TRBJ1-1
TGTGCCAGCAGTTCCGAACAGGGGAGCGCTGAAGCTTTCTTT
CASSSEQGSAEAFF
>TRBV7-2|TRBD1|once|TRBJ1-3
TGTGCCAGCAGCTATACAGGGGGAAGGGGAAACACCATATATTTT
CASSYTGGRGNTIYF
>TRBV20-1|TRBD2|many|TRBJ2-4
TGCAGTGCTAGAGATCTGACTAGCGGGGCGGGAAACATTCAGTACTTC
CSARDLTSGAGNIQYF
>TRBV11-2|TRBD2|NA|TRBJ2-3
TGTGCCAGCAGCCCCACTAGCGGGGGGGCGGCAGATACGCAGTATTTT
CASSPTSGGAADTQYF
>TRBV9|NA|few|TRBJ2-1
TGTGCCAGCAGCGATGGACATTCCAGCTACAATGAGCAGTTCTTC
CASSDGHSSYNEQFF
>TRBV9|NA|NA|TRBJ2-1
TGTGCCAGCAGCCCCCAACCCCTGGACAGTCACAATGAGCAGTTCTTC
CASSPQPLDSHNEQFF
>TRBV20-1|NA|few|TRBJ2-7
TGCAGTGCTAGAGATCGGTCGGACTACGAGCAGTACTTC
CSARDRSDYEQYF
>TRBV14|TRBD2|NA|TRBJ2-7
TGTGCCAGCAGCCCGGGACTAGCGGTTACCGAGCGGTACTTC
CASSPGLAVTERYF
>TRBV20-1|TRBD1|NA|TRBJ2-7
TGCAGTGCTAGCCGGGACAGGATCTCCTACGAGCAGTACTTC
CSASRDRISYEQYF
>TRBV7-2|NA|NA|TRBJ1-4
TGTGCCAGCAGTTACCGCTCAACTAATGAAAAACTGTTTTTT
CASSYRSTNEKLFF